A selection of T cell receptor beta chains follows, all from one sample in a study of control samples from healthy donors and cancer patients. Libraries were prepared by immunoSEQ multiplex PCR; TCRdb keeps only in-frame clonotypes and omits some of them. Here the sample spans about 130,000 clones, more than 90% being singletons. The sample comprised blood. These receptors were taken from a young man in good health. The CDR3 runs from the conserved cysteine through the conserved F or W. Each record gives: J gene, CDR3 length, V gene, D gene, clone size, CDR3 DNA, CDR3 protein. D genes are given only for firm matches. Where a row states a size, it is once, few, many or the class of an expanded clone; other rows omit it.

>TRBJ1-3|12|TRBV9|.|few
TGTGCCAGCGGCAGGGCTGGAAACACCATATATTTT
CASGRAGNTIYF
>TRBJ1-6|17|TRBV27|TRBD1|.
TGTGCCAGCAGTTTTCGTTGGGACAGGGGCGGTAATTCACCCCTCCACTTT
CASSFRWDRGGNSPLHF
>TRBJ2-1|15|TRBV11-2|.|.
TGTGCCAGCACCCCCCCCAGTGTCTCCTACAATGAGCAGTTCTTC
CASTPPSVSYNEQFF
>TRBJ1-3|13|TRBV7-9|.|once
TGTGCCAGCAGCTTAGGCTCTGGAAACACCATATATTTT
CASSLGSGNTIYF
>TRBJ1-1|15|TRBV27|.|.
TGTGCCAGCAGTCACAAAGGGAGGGGAGACACTGAAGCTTTCTTT
CASSHKGRGDTEAFF
>TRBJ1-1|14|TRBV3-1/TRBV3-2|.|.
TGTGCCAGCAGCCCACGTGAGACTCGACGCGAAGCTTTCTTT
CASSPRETRREAFF
>TRBJ2-7|14|TRBV19|.|.
TGTGCCAGTAGTATTTTCGGGGGCACCTACGAGCAGTACTTC
CASSIFGGTYEQYF
>TRBJ2-1|11|TRBV20-1|.|.
TGCAGTGCTGCTAGCCGCAATGAGCAGTTCTTC
CSAASRNEQFF
>TRBJ1-3|17|TRBV9|.|.
TGTGCCAGCAGCGTAGGGCCCGCGCGGGACTCTGGAAACACCATATATTTT
CASSVGPARDSGNTIYF
>TRBJ1-1|15|TRBV19|.|.
TGTGCCAGTAGTGCCCGGACAAGGCCGAACACTGAAGCTTTCTTT
CASSARTRPNTEAFF
>TRBJ1-2|15|TRBV3-1/TRBV3-2|.|once
TGTGCCAGCAGCCAAGATTTGGGCTCTTACTATGGCTACACCTTC
CASSQDLGSYYGYTF
>TRBJ2-7|16|TRBV18|.|.
TGTGCCAGCTCATGGTACTCGGACACCCGCCCCAACGAGCAGTACTTC
CASSWYSDTRPNEQYF
>TRBJ1-5|15|TRBV2|TRBD1|few
TGTGCCAGTCGATCGGGACAGGAGTTCAATCAGCCCCAGCATTTT
CASRSGQEFNQPQHF
>TRBJ2-5|16|TRBV5-1|.|.
TGCGCCAGCAGCTTGGGGGCTGGAGACTCAGTTGAGACCCAGTACTTC
CASSLGAGDSVETQYF
>TRBJ2-5|16|TRBV7-7|TRBD2|.
TGTGCCAGCAGCTTAAAACGGTGGGAGGGACAAGAGACCCAGTACTTC
CASSLKRWEGQETQYF
>TRBJ2-1|13|TRBV7-9|TRBD2|.
TGTGCCAGCAGCTTAGCTGGCGGGGGGGAGCAGTTCTTC
CASSLAGGGEQFF
>TRBJ2-2|18|TRBV6-2/TRBV6-3|.|.
TGTGCCAGCAGTAACGGACTGTCCCGATCCGGGAACACCGGGGAGCTGTTTTTT
CASSNGLSRSGNTGELFF
>TRBJ1-3|12|TRBV6-6|.|.
TGTGCCAGCAGAGACACGGGAAACACCATATATTTT
CASRDTGNTIYF
>TRBJ2-3|12|TRBV10-1|.|few
TGCGCCAGCAGTGTTGGAGGTACTAAGCAGTATTTT
CASSVGGTKQYF
>TRBJ1-1|15|TRBV4-1|.|.
TGCGCCAGCAGCCAACCCGGACGGTCGAACACTGAAGCTTTCTTT
CASSQPGRSNTEAFF
>TRBJ1-5|15|TRBV7-9|.|.
TGTGCCAGCAGCTTCGGGACGGATAGCAATCAGCCCCAGCATTTT
CASSFGTDSNQPQHF
>TRBJ2-7|13|TRBV27|.|.
TGTGCCAGCAGTCTTGGCAGGTCTTACGAGCAGTACTTC
CASSLGRSYEQYF
>TRBJ2-6|16|TRBV29-1|.|once
TGCAGCGTTGAAGAAGATCGACGGTCTGGGGCCAACGTCCTGACTTTC
CSVEEDRRSGANVLTF
>TRBJ2-1|12|TRBV30|TRBD1|.
TGTGCCTGGAGTATGGACAGGGGGCAGGAGTTCTTC
CAWSMDRGQEFF
>TRBJ2-5|16|TRBV9|TRBD1|once
TGTGCCAGCAGCGTAAGAGGTTTGGCAGGGGGAGAGACCCAGTACTTC
CASSVRGLAGGETQYF
>TRBJ1-1|14|TRBV19|TRBD1|.
TGTGCCAGTAGTCTGGGACAGGGTAAGGGTGAAGCTTTCTTT
CASSLGQGKGEAFF
>TRBJ1-4|15|TRBV7-6|.|.
TGTGCCAGCAGCCGCGGAGCCTTGGCTAATGAAAAACTGTTTTTT
CASSRGALANEKLFF
>TRBJ1-6|15|TRBV9|.|many
TGTGCCAGCAGCACCCGGGACGCTGATAATTCACCCCTCCACTTT
CASSTRDADNSPLHF
>TRBJ2-1|15|TRBV2|TRBD2|.
TGTGCCAGCAGCGGAGGGACTAGCGGCACCAATGAGCAGTTCTTC
CASSGGTSGTNEQFF
>TRBJ2-7|13|TRBV5-6|.|.
TGTGCCAGCAGCCCGCCTGGTCCCTACGAGCAGTACTTC
CASSPPGPYEQYF
>TRBJ2-3|14|TRBV4-1|.|.
TGCGCCAGCAGCCAAGAAAGGAACCCAGATACGCAGTATTTT
CASSQERNPDTQYF
>TRBJ1-2|15|TRBV19|.|once
TGTGCCAGTAGCTTAGTTAGGACCGCTACCTATGGCTACACCTTC
CASSLVRTATYGYTF
>TRBJ2-1|14|TRBV27|TRBD2|.
TGTGCCAGCGTGCGCGGGAGCTCCTACAATGAGCAGTTCTTC
CASVRGSSYNEQFF
>TRBJ2-1|16|TRBV30|TRBD2|.
TGTGCCTGGAGTCTCGGACTAGCGGGGGGTTACAATGAGCAGTTCTTC
CAWSLGLAGGYNEQFF
>TRBJ1-6|16|TRBV18|.|.
TGTGCCAGCTCAAAAGGACCAGGGGACTTCACTTCACCCCTCCACTTT
CASSKGPGDFTSPLHF
>TRBJ1-1|17|TRBV4-1|.|.
TGCGCCAGCAGCCAAGAGAGGTCCGGAGGTAGGCTGGGGAAAGCTTTCTTT
CASSQERSGGRLGKAFF
>TRBJ2-2|16|TRBV4-1|.|once
TGCGCCAGCAGCCAAGTGAGGGTCGCGAACACCGGGGAGCTGTTTTTT
CASSQVRVANTGELFF
>TRBJ2-5|13|TRBV30|.|once
TGTGCCTGGAGTCGTACAGGAAAAGAGACCCAGTACTTC
CAWSRTGKETQYF
>TRBJ1-2|15|TRBV11-2|TRBD1|few
TGTGCCAGCAGCTCCCTACAGAGGGACAGGGACAGCTACACCTTC
CASSSLQRDRDSYTF
>TRBJ1-5|16|TRBV6-6|TRBD1|.
TGTGCCAGCAGTTACGGCAGGGGGCGCTTAAATCAGCCCCAGCATTTT
CASSYGRGRLNQPQHF
>TRBJ2-7|15|TRBV7-9|.|.
TGTGCCAGCAGCCCAGTTAAGGGGCCTGCCTACGAGCAGTACTTC
CASSPVKGPAYEQYF
>TRBJ2-2|15|TRBV4-1|TRBD1|.
TGCGCCAGCAGCCAGACAGGGGCGGACACCGGGGAGCTGTTTTTT
CASSQTGADTGELFF
>TRBJ1-1|15|TRBV19|.|.
TGTGCCAGTAGTAGCCCCCTCGGGTGGAACACTGAAGCTTTCTTT
CASSSPLGWNTEAFF
>TRBJ2-7|11|TRBV12-3/TRBV12-4|.|.
TGTGCCAGCGGCATCAGGTACGAGCAGTACTTC
CASGIRYEQYF
>TRBJ1-1|13|TRBV6-6|.|.
TGTGCCAGCAGCCCCATAGGCAGGGGACTGTACTTCTTT
CASSPIGRGLYFF
>TRBJ2-7|14|TRBV6-2/TRBV6-3|.|.
TGTGCCAGCAGTTACCCCCGTTACTCCTACGAGCAGTACTTC
CASSYPRYSYEQYF
>TRBJ2-1|15|TRBV5-1|TRBD2|.
TGCGCCAGCAGCTTCTCGGCGGGGGGGCAAAGTGAGCAGTTCTTC
CASSFSAGGQSEQFF
>TRBJ2-6|16|TRBV7-2|.|.
TGTGCCAGCAGCTTGAGGGGGATCTCTGGGGCCAACGTCCTGACTTTC
CASSLRGISGANVLTF
>TRBJ1-5|14|TRBV19|TRBD1|.
TGTGCCAGTAGTATTCGGACAGGGAACCAGCCCCAGCATTTT
CASSIRTGNQPQHF
>TRBJ2-5|18|TRBV5-1|.|.
TGCGCCAGCAGCAAATTAAAGGGACTCGCGGGGACCCAAGAGACCCAGTACTTC
CASSKLKGLAGTQETQYF
>TRBJ2-6|16|TRBV19|TRBD1|.
TGTGCCAGTGGTATCGGGACAGCCTCTGGGGCCAACGTCCTGACTTTC
CASGIGTASGANVLTF
>TRBJ1-5|19|TRBV7-9|TRBD1|.
TGTGCCAGCAGCGGAGTCTGGACAGGGGGACAGCGGAGCAATCAGCCCCAGCATTTT
CASSGVWTGGQRSNQPQHF
>TRBJ2-7|13|TRBV9|TRBD1|.
TGTGCCAGCAGCGCTTACAGGGGTGACGAGCAGTACTTC
CASSAYRGDEQYF
>TRBJ2-5|16|TRBV4-1|TRBD2|.
TGCGCCAGCAGCCAACCGGGACTAGCGGCCCAAGAGACCCAGTACTTC
CASSQPGLAAQETQYF
>TRBJ2-5|14|TRBV7-9|.|.
TGTGCCAGCAGCCCACTACCGGGGGAAGAGACCCAGTACTTC
CASSPLPGEETQYF
>TRBJ2-2|16|TRBV4-2|.|.
TGTGCCAGCAGCCAAGATTATCGGTCCGGAGCCGGGGAGCTGTTTTTT
CASSQDYRSGAGELFF
>TRBJ2-3|14|TRBV9|TRBD2|.
TGTGCCAGCGCTAGCGGGGTTACCACAGATACGCAGTATTTT
CASASGVTTDTQYF